The following is a TCR beta chain sequence with its context. The data were produced by immunoSEQ multiplex PCR, yet TCRdb's version contains in-frame clones alone and is incomplete. The sample carries around 340,000 clones, 85% to 95% recorded once. This entry comes from a study of shared T cell receptors in the human thymus. The sequence derives from a human donor. Specimen: thymocytes.

In DNA form, the CDR3 reads TGTGCCAGCAGTGAGGGGACAGTTCGGACTACCGGGGAGCTGTTTTTT. This translates into CASSEGTVRTTGELFF. The chain employs TRBV6-1 and TRBJ2-2, with 7 positions matching TRBD1. This CDR3 is 16 amino acids long. V dropped 3 bases and J dropped 5; count of bases not matched to a gene: 9. Germline V gene sequence: CDR1 MNHNS, CDR2 SASEGT.